A single sample is the source of the 13 T cell receptor beta chains below, sequenced in a study of beta chain features in type 1 diabetes (dated 2018 in TCRdb). The method was the immunoSEQ multiplex PCR assay. The entire isolated RNA was reverse transcribed using the High Capacity cDNA Reverse Transcription Kit, and thus expressed TCRB transcripts were sequenced. Sourced from immuneACCESS, this table was stored by TCRdb with only in-frame sequences that have V and J called. A share of the clones is absent; for the studies checked, an unresolved V gene accounts for under half, and the remainder has no known explanation. The sample contains 130,000 to 150,000 clones, 6.5% to 8.5% of them found a single time. About 1.4% of the sample is held by the ten biggest clonotypes. Sequencing was done on a sample of central memory CD4+ T cells from blood. Every receptor here comes from a woman aged 25-40 years in good health.

CDR3 sequence: CASSLTSGVSSYEQYF. The CDR3, as DNA: TGCGCCAGCAGCTTGACTAGCGGGGTGAGCTCCTACGAGCAGTACTTC. The V call is TRBV5-1, the J call TRBJ2-7; 10 nucleotides match TRBD2. The CDR3 is made up of 16 amino acids. The germline gives CDR1 SGHRS, CDR2 YFSETQ. With V trimmed by 1 base and J by 0 bases, 4 bases remained unmatched.

In its sample, this clone was seen a few times. This chain joins TRBV10-2 and TRBJ1-2, with D possibly matching TRBD1 (6 bases). Germline loops: CDR1 WSHSY, CDR2 SAAADI. With 7 bases removed from V and 3 bases from J, the gap between germline ends came to 12 bases. This CDR3 contains 13 residues. CDR3 DNA sequence: TGCGCCAGCACCCCGACAGGCGACTATGGCTACACCTTC. It specifies CASTPTGDYGYTF.

This clone was found many times. The V call is TRBV7-9, the J call TRBJ1-1; D perhaps matches TRBD1 (6 bases). The ends were cut back, 0 bases at V and 5 bases at J, with 13 bases in the middle. Per germline, CDR1 SEHNR and CDR2 FQNEAQ (reference sequence). The CDR3 sequence is 15 residues long. The CDR3 loop reads CASSLAAGGPTEAFF. The CDR3 DNA reads TGTGCCAGCAGCTTAGCGGCCGGGGGGCCTACTGAAGCTTTCTTT.

V usage is TRBV6-1 and J usage is TRBJ2-7; 7 bases line up with TRBD2. From germline, CDR1 is MNHNS and CDR2 SASEGT. The trim removed 8 bases at V and 0 bases at J, leaving 7 bases unmatched. This CDR3 has 14 residues. CDR3 bases: TGTGCCAGCGGGGAGGGGACGAGCTCCTACGAGCAGTACTTC. Translated: CASGEGTSSYEQYF.

This rearrangement joins TRBV29-1 to TRBJ1-2, with D uncertain. Trimming left V 7 bases short and J 8 bases short, with 14 bases between. Per the germline V gene, CDR1 is SQVTM and CDR2 is ANQGSEA. This CDR3 region has 11 residues. CDR3 loop: CSDAAVRGYTF. The CDR3, as DNA: TGCAGCGACGCGGCTGTGAGGGGCTACACCTTC.

The chain has TRBV4-2 and TRBJ1-5; tentative D call: TRBD1 (5 bases). Germline CDR1 is LGHNA and CDR2 is YNFKEQ. The CDR3 has 16 amino acids. Trimming left V 1 base short and J 0 bases short, with 10 bases between. The CDR3 DNA sequence: TGTGCCAGCAGCCAAGCTGCAGGGAATAGCAATCAGCCCCAGCATTTT. It codes for CASSQAAGNSNQPQHF.

This clone was observed a few times. The chain recombines TRBV7-2 with TRBJ1-2; D not resolved. Trimming shortened V by 5 bases and J by 7 bases, and 14 bases separated the two germline ends. The CDR3 extends over 13 amino acids. Germline loops: CDR1 SGHTA, CDR2 FQGNSA. The CDR3 is CASSPGRGLGYTF. CDR3 DNA: TGTGCCAGCAGCCCCGGGAGAGGGCTTGGCTACACCTTC.

The chain uses TRBV6-5 and TRBJ2-7; 8 bases align to TRBD1. V was clipped by 5 bases and J by 6 bases; unmatched bases: 9. Germline V gene sequence: CDR1 MNHEY, CDR2 SVGAGI. This CDR3 has 14 amino acids. The CDR3 here is CASSTPQGDREQYF. In nucleotides, the CDR3 is TGTGCCAGCAGTACCCCACAGGGGGATCGCGAGCAGTACTTC.

The rearrangement uses TRBV7-2 and TRBJ1-3; D may be TRBD1 (5 bases). The CDR3 loop spans 15 amino acids. The V gene lost 6 bases and the J gene lost 0 bases, with 12 bases spanning the gap. Germline V gene lookup returns CDR1 SGHTA and CDR2 FQGNSA. The CDR3: CASSFDSFSGNTIYF. The CDR3 DNA is TGTGCCAGCAGTTTCGACAGCTTCTCTGGAAACACCATATATTTT.

This clone was counted a few times. CDR3 sequence reads: CASGAGTGVANEQFF. CDR3 nucleotide sequence: TGTGCCAGCGGCGCCGGGACAGGGGTTGCAAATGAGCAGTTCTTC. The J gene is TRBJ2-1, the V gene TRBV6-6; 10 bases line up with TRBD1. The CDR3 is 15 residues long. Germline trimming cut 8 bases from V and 7 bases from J; bases unmatched to any gene: 11. Germline V lookup: CDR1 MNHNY, CDR2 SVGAGI (reference sequence).

The genes are TRBV2 and TRBJ2-7; TRBD2 might be the D (5 bases). V shed 2 bases and J shed 0 bases, with 11 bases lying between them. The germline V gene encodes CDR1 SNHLY and CDR2 FYNNEI. There are 15 residues in the CDR3. Written as DNA, the CDR3 is TGTGCCAGCAGTGAATTACTGGGGAGCTCCTACGAGCAGTACTTC. It is translated as CASSELLGSSYEQYF.

V gene TRBV2 combines with J gene TRBJ2-2, with 8 positions matching TRBD2. The CDR3 is 17 amino acids. CDR1 and CDR2 from the germline V gene are SNHLY and FYNNEI. V was clipped by 3 bases and J by 3 bases; unmatched bases: 9. DNA of the CDR3: TGTGCCAGCAGTGAGAGGACTAGCCAACGCTACACCGGGGAGCTGTTTTTT. Translated, it gives CASSERTSQRYTGELFF. Full variable domain (outside the CDR3, taken from reference TRBV2 and TRBJ2-2): EPEVTQTPSHQVTQMGQEVILRCVPISNHLYFYWYRQILGQKVEFLVSFYNNEISEKSEIFDDQFSVERPDGSNFTLKIRSTKLEDSAMYFCASSERTSQRYTGELFFGEGSRLTVL.

This clone was seen only a few times. V usage is TRBV5-4 and J usage is TRBJ1-1, with D maybe TRBD1 (5 bases). The CDR3 is 16 residues long. Deletions cut 2 bases from V and 1 base from J, with 15 bases between. Germline-derived CDR1 and CDR2 are SGHNT and YYREEE (reference sequence). CDR3 coding DNA: TGTGCCAGCAGCTTTGGGGGGTCGGAGGGGAACACTGAAGCTTTCTTT. As protein: CASSFGGSEGNTEAFF.